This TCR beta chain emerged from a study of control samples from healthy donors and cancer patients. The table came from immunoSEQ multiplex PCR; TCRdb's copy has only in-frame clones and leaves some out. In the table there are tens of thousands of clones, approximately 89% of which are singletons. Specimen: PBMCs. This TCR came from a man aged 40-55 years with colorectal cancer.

The CDR3 DNA sequence: TGTGCCAGCAGCTTAACAGGGACGAACACTGAAGCTTTCTTT. Amino acids: CASSLTGTNTEAFF. This chain joins TRBV11-2 and TRBJ1-1; D perhaps matches TRBD1 (6 bases). Germline assignment: CDR1 SGHAT and CDR2 FQNNGV. Trimming took 2 bases from V and 1 from J, leaving 8 bases between them. The CDR3 has 14 amino acids.